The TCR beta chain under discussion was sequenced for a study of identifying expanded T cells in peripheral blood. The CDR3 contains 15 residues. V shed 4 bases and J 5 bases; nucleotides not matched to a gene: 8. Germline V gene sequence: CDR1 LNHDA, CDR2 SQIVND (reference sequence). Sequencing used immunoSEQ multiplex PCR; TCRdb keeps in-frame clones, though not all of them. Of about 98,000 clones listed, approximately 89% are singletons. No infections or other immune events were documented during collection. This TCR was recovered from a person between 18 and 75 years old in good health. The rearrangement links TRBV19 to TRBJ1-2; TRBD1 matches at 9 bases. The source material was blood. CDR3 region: CASSTQTGQGYGYTF. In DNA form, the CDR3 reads TGTGCCAGTAGTACTCAAACGGGACAGGGATATGGCTACACCTTC.